This TCR beta chain was identified during a study of shared clonotypes between healthy human individuals. The repertoire was sequenced with immunoSEQ multiplex PCR; TCRdb's copy has only in-frame clones and lacks some. The sample yields approximately 440,000 clones, 75% to 80% seen once. Germline assignment: CDR1 KGHSH and CDR2 LQKENI. Termini included, the CDR3 measures 12 amino acids. In this sample, this clone turned up a few times. In this CDR3 the conserved last residue, phenylalanine or tryptophan, is missing, so a read error is likely. It is unclear where the CDR3 begins or ends on the DNA, so no DNA is shown, and the CDR3 is as TCRdb lists it.

Sequencing was carried out using PBMCs. The chain carries TRBV18 and TRBJ2-4; the table's D call, TRBD1, has no DNA check behind it. The clonotype originates from a woman between 40 and 55 years old in good health. Some clones in this sample may be carry-over from other donors' samples. The CDR3 is CASSHGTGGRYL.